Only a few counts were recorded for the clone carrying this T cell receptor beta chain. MiXCR, applied by TCRdb to the RT-PCR reads, yields one record per CDR3 protein. Of some 960,000 distinct CDR3 sequences listed, approximately 18% are singletons. This specimen belongs to a study of patients and donors after allogeneic stem cell transplantation. The CDR3 totals 12 residues. Per the germline V gene, CDR1 is SQVTM and CDR2 is ANQGSEA. The V end was cut by 4 bases, the J end by 5 bases, with 9 bases between. The V and J genes are TRBV29-1 and TRBJ2-1; D remains ambiguous. The receptor was derived from a human donor who was either an allogeneic HSCT recipient or a stem cell or donor lymphocyte infusion donor (not recorded which). It is not recorded whose cells these are; they may come from a transplant donor. Sequenced material: blood, either unsorted or a sorted T cell fraction (not recorded which). CDR3 in amino acids: CSVVSRNNEQFF. CDR3 sequence (DNA): TGCAGCGTTGTAAGCCGAAACAATGAGCAGTTCTTC.